These T cell receptor beta chains were read from a single sample in a study of T cell repertoires in cytomegalovirus infection. No antigens are known for them. Each CDR3 protein is one row after TCRdb ran MiXCR on the reads. Here the sample spans about a million distinct CDR3 sequences, approximately 31% being singletons. Specimen: cultured CD8+ T cells from PBMCs, collected from culture after CMV antigen stimulation. Source of these receptors: a human donor in good health (CMV status not recorded). Some clones in this sample may be carry-over from other donors' samples. The CDR3 runs from the conserved cysteine through the conserved F or W. A D gene is named only where the DNA matches it firmly. For some rows the clone size is stated as once, few or many, or as a class when expanded; others skip it.

clone_size j_call d_call v_call cdr3_nt cdr3_aa
few TRBJ1-2 . TRBV6-5 TGTGCCAGCAGTTACTCCGGGGGGCTTGGCTACACCTTC CASSYSGGLGYTF
. TRBJ2-2 TRBD1 TRBV6-1 TGTGCCAGCAGTTCCGACGGGACAGGGGTATATGTCGGGGAGCTGTTTTTT CASSSDGTGVYVGELFF
many TRBJ1-2 . TRBV7-9 TGTGCCAGCAGCTTAGCGACGGGGAACTATGGCTACACCTTC CASSLATGNYGYTF
few TRBJ2-3 TRBD2 TRBV10-3 TGTGCCATCAGTGAGGTCGCCGGGAGGGCAGATACGCAGTATTTT CAISEVAGRADTQYF
many TRBJ1-6 TRBD1 TRBV7-6 TGTGCCAGCAGCAGACGGACAGGGGCTAATTCACCCCTCCACTTT CASSRRTGANSPLHF
many TRBJ2-2 TRBD2 TRBV7-9 TGTGCCAGCAGACTCCCGGGGGGGCGCGCCGGGGAGCTGTTTTTT CASRLPGGRAGELFF
. TRBJ2-1 TRBD2 TRBV15 TGTGCCTCCAGCAGAGACCTAGCGGGGGGTGAGGGTGAGCAGTTCTTC CASSRDLAGGEGEQFF
. TRBJ2-1 TRBD2 TRBV3-1 TGTGCCAGCAGCCAAGATCGTCGGAGCGGGGGGGGTCCTTACAATGAGCAGTTCTTC CASSQDRRSGGGPYNEQFF
. TRBJ1-5 . TRBV4-3 TGCGCCAGCAGCACTGAACCCGGACTCATCAATCAGCCCCAGCATTTT CASSTEPGLINQPQHF
many TRBJ1-1 . TRBV7-8 TGTGCCAGCAGCTCCCAGGGATACACTGAAGCTTTCTTT CASSSQGYTEAFF
. TRBJ1-2 . TRBV19 TGTGCCAGTAGTCCAGACAGCGCCCCCTATTTGTATGGCTACACCTTC CASSPDSAPYLYGYTF
. TRBJ1-2 . TRBV5-1 TGCGCCAGCAGCTTAGAGAGTTCGGCGGGCTATGGCTACACCTTC CASSLESSAGYGYTF
few TRBJ2-1 TRBD2 TRBV6-5 TGTGCCAGCAGTTACTCCGGGGGGGGCCTAAATGAGCAGTTCTTC CASSYSGGGLNEQFF
few TRBJ1-5 . TRBV7-9 TGTGCCAGCAGCTTAGATCCGGGGGGCAGCAATCAGCCCCAGCATTTT CASSLDPGGSNQPQHF
. TRBJ2-1 . TRBV19 TGTGCCAGTAGTAAAGGCCTTTCCGTCTCCAATGAGCAGTTCTTC CASSKGLSVSNEQFF
. TRBJ2-1 TRBD2 TRBV11-3 TGTGCCAGCAGCTCCATTGACGGGGGGGTCAATGAGCAGTTCTTC CASSSIDGGVNEQFF
few TRBJ2-7 TRBD1 TRBV5-1 TGCGCCAGCAGCTCTGACCAGGGACAGCGCTACGAGCAGTACTTC CASSSDQGQRYEQYF
. TRBJ1-6 TRBD1 TRBV12-3/TRBV12-4 TGTGCCAGCAGTTTTCAGGGGGCAGGTTCACCCCTCCACTTT CASSFQGAGSPLHF
. TRBJ2-3 . TRBV15 TGTGCCACCAGCAGAGTGGCCGTCCCCGCGGCGCAGTATTTT CATSRVAVPAAQYF
few TRBJ2-3 TRBD1 TRBV28 TGTGCCAGCGGAACAGGGGGAGTGGCAGATACGCAGTATTTT CASGTGGVADTQYF
many TRBJ2-1 . TRBV7-8 TGTGCCAGCAGCCAGGGGGGACTAAATTACAATGAGCAGTTCTTC CASSQGGLNYNEQFF
few TRBJ1-2 . TRBV28 TGTGCCAGCAGTTTAACGGGATGGAATGGCTACACCTTC CASSLTGWNGYTF
. TRBJ2-1 . TRBV9 TGTGCCAGCAGCGTCCCCGAGAGATCCAATGAGCAGTTCTTC CASSVPERSNEQFF
few TRBJ2-3 . TRBV7-9 TGTGCCAGCAGCTTACTACTGGAGACAGATACGCAGTATTTT CASSLLLETDTQYF
few TRBJ2-2 TRBD1 TRBV27 TGTGCCAGCAGTACCGGGACAGGGGACACCGGGGAGCTGTTTTTT CASSTGTGDTGELFF
. TRBJ2-3 . TRBV11-2 TGTGCCAGCAGCTTCCCGGGCCCAGATACGCAGTATTTT CASSFPGPDTQYF
. TRBJ2-1 . TRBV28 TGTGCCAGCAGATTAAGCCACCGGGAGCAGTTCTTC CASRLSHREQFF
. TRBJ1-6 . TRBV10-2 TGCGCCAGCAGTGACTCCCGGGTCAGTTTAAATTCACCCCTCCACTTT CASSDSRVSLNSPLHF
many TRBJ2-5 TRBD1 TRBV12-3/TRBV12-4 TGTGCCAGCAGTATGGGGCGCAGGGGGCGCGGAGAGACCCAGTACTTC CASSMGRRGRGETQYF
many TRBJ1-5 TRBD1 TRBV6-6 TGTGCCAGCAGCACCAGGGGGGTTGATCAGCCCCAGCATTTT CASSTRGVDQPQHF
. TRBJ1-2 . TRBV5-6 TGTGCCAGCAGCTTGGGGTTCTTGGGTTATGGCTACACCTTC CASSLGFLGYGYTF
. TRBJ2-4 TRBD2 TRBV2 TGTGCCAGCAGTGAAGCTGGGGGGCTAGCGGGGGGTGAGGACATTCAGTACTTC CASSEAGGLAGGEDIQYF
. TRBJ1-1 . TRBV7-9 TGTGCCAGCAGCCCCGGCGCGGTCTGGGGCACTGAAGCTTTCTTT CASSPGAVWGTEAFF
. TRBJ2-2 . TRBV19 TGTGCCAGTGACCGGTACACCGGGGAGCTGTTTTTT CASDRYTGELFF
few TRBJ1-1 . TRBV27 TGTGCCAGCAGTTTCGGGGGAAACGGGCTTGAGGCTTTCTTT CASSFGGNGLEAFF
few TRBJ2-3 . TRBV11-2 TGTGCCAGCAGCTTAGACCCGGGACTTGGTAACACCGATACGCAGTATTTT CASSLDPGLGNTDTQYF
many TRBJ2-1 . TRBV14 TGTGCCAGCAGCCAAGAGGACAATGAGCAGTTCTTC CASSQEDNEQFF
few TRBJ2-1 . TRBV19 TGTGCCAGTAGTATAATCCAAAGCTCCTACAATGAGCAGTTCTTC CASSIIQSSYNEQFF
. TRBJ2-7 . TRBV10-2 TGCGCCAGCAGCGAAACGAGAGGGAGCTCCTACGAGCAGTACTTC CASSETRGSSYEQYF
. TRBJ2-1 . TRBV9 TGTGCCAGCAGCGTATTACAGAGCTCCTACAATGAGCAGTTCTTC CASSVLQSSYNEQFF
. TRBJ2-4 . TRBV7-9 TGTGCCAGCAGCTTGAGGGAAAACATTCAGTACTTC CASSLRENIQYF